This T cell receptor beta chain was obtained from a study of blood T cells in healthy people across ages (dated by TCRdb to about 2015). With regard to the full study: In model experiments, template switching captured about one uniquely barcoded TCR beta cDNA molecule for every two T cells. To track age-related changes in TCR beta repertoire diversity, the study relied on deep sequencing normalized with unique cDNA molecular identifiers. Donors were grouped into four age groups: young (average roughly 16 years), middle-aged (around 39), aged (around 60) and long-lived (about 89). To avoid experimental bias, donors of different ages were spread randomly across the sequencing lanes. Two additional independent replicas of 1 million unique cDNA reads from the same blood draw were analyzed for two donors (one aged 18 to 30 and one aged 80 or older).

The method was 5' RACE. The instrument was an Illumina HiSeq 2500. A second PCR of roughly 7 to 11 cycles was performed with a sample-barcoded 5' primer and a J-beta primer mix. A unique molecular identifier was introduced onto each TCR beta cDNA molecule by a template-switch 5' adaptor carrying 12 random nucleotides. At least 2.5 million CDR3-containing paired-end reads were obtained from each sample. The Mint cDNA synthesis kit, primed by a TRBC-specific oligonucleotide, was used to synthesize first-strand cDNA from all RNA. Following uracil-DNA glycosylase treatment, all cDNA underwent a first 18-cycle PCR with the universal primers M1SS and BC2_uni_R. For the original study's pipeline: Normalization of each sample was performed by random selection of 1 million high-quality reads, each carrying a distinct molecular identifier. Reads sharing molecular identifiers were discarded rather than binned into consensus sequences. MiTCR, run with a Q25 quality threshold and the strictest error-elimination algorithm, handled CDR3 identification, clonotype clustering and error correction. A nonparametric unseen species model with Euler transformation was used to estimate a lower bound on total TCR beta diversity. The public reads were reprocessed in TCRdb via fastp at Q25 and MiXCR, keeping in-frame beta chains. Each record represents a unique CDR3 protein, reported with the most common genes and DNA among its rows. The authors' filters were not applied to this entry. For this sample the table gives 1.5 million to 2 million distinct CDR3 sequences, of which about 31% were detected only once. The biggest ten clones account for about 10% of the sample.

In the case of this clonotype: What this receptor recognizes is not known. Base-call qualities are not available, and no considerably larger clone is one nucleotide away.

Study-wide conclusions, independent of this receptor: The CMV infection status of donors was not known, potentially confounding age-related changes in expanded clonotypes. Total diversity estimates from one million sequenced T cells were considered lower bounds and underestimates. Observed TCR beta diversity per million T cells fell roughly linearly with age, and a significant reduction was already apparent by age roughly 41. There was a strong correlation between observed TCR beta diversity and the percentage of naive T cells measured by flow cytometry. Conclusive comparison of naive and antigen-experienced compartments was prevented by the profiling of bulk unsorted PBMCs. The long-lived group showed more naive CD4+ T cells, fewer expanded clones and increased TCR diversity than the aged group, suggesting age selection.

Systemically healthy Caucasian individuals from Russia, some 38 in total and aged roughly 6 to 100 years, were included as donors. Around 9.7 milliliters of peripheral blood were collected from each donor into EDTA-treated Vacutainer tubes. Ficoll-Paque density-gradient centrifugation was used to isolate PBMCs, with at least 7 million obtained per sample. Total RNA was extracted from PBMCs with Trizol reagent, with at least 5.5 micrograms obtained per sample. Naive CD45RAhigh/CD27high T cell percentages were measured by flow cytometry on a PBMC aliquot from every donor. Specimen: blood. This clonotype was sampled from a woman aged 30 to 39 in good health.

The nucleotide sequence reads TGTGCCAGCAGGGAACTAGCGTTTTACAATGAGCAGTTCTTC. Translated, it gives CASRELAFYNEQFF. Recombination linked TRBV12-3 or TRBV12-4 to TRBJ2-1, and 7 junction bases match TRBD2. Counted from cysteine to phenylalanine, this CDR3 has 14 amino acids. Only the CDR3 part of the read is kept: 42 bases, read in frame from the first base. The germline V end is reduced by 6 bases and the J end by 4 bases; junction bases left unmatched: 6.